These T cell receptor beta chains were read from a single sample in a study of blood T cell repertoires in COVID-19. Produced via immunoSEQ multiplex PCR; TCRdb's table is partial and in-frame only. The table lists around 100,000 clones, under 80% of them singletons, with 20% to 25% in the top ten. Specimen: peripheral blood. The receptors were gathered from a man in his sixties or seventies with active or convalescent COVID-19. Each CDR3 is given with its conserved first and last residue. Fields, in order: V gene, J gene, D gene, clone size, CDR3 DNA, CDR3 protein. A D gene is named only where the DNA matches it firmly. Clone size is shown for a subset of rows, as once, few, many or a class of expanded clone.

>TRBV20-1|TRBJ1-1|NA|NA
TGCAGTGCTGACGACCGGGACAAAGCTTTCTTT
CSADDRDKAFF
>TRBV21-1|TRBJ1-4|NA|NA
TGTGCCAGCAGCAAAGATCTTAGGGGGCAGGGGTATATCGTGGCTAATGAAAAACTGTTTTTT
CASSKDLRGQGYIVANEKLFF
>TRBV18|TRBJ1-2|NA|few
TGTGCCAGCTCACCTGGAGGGTCCTATGGCTACACCTTC
CASSPGGSYGYTF
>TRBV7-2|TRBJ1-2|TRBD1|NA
TGTGCCAGCAGCCCCATGGACAGGGACTATGGCTACACCTTC
CASSPMDRDYGYTF
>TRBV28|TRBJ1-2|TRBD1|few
TGTGCCAGCAGCTCAGGGGGCAGAACTGGCTACACCTTC
CASSSGGRTGYTF
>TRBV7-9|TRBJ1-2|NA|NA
TGTGCCAGCAGCTTAGGGGCCACCCTGGACTATGGCTACACCTTC
CASSLGATLDYGYTF
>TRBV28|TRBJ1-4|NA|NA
TGTGCCAGCGGGCCCGGGGGAGCGGAAAAACTGTTTTTT
CASGPGGAEKLFF
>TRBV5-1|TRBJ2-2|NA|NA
TGCGCCAGCAGCTTGGGGCCAGGGGAGACCGGGGAGCTGTTTTTT
CASSLGPGETGELFF
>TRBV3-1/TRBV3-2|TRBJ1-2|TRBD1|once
TGTGCCAGCAGCCAGGGACAGGCCCCAGAAGTTGGCTACACCTTC
CASSQGQAPEVGYTF
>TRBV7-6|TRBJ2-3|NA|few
TGTGCCATCGGGCAGGGGCACACAGATACGCAGTATTTT
CAIGQGHTDTQYF
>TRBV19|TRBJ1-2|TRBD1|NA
TGTGCCAGTATGCCCACAGGGGGCGCGATTGTGGGCTACACCTTC
CASMPTGGAIVGYTF
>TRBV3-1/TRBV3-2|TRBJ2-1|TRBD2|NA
TGTGCCAGCAGCCGGGGGACTAGCGGACCCTACAATGAGCAGTTCTTC
CASSRGTSGPYNEQFF
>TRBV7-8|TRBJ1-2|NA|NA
TGTGCCAGCAGCTTACTACAGGGTGTTGGCTACACCTTC
CASSLLQGVGYTF
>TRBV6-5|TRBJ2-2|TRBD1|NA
TGTGCCAGCACTGGAACAGGGGCCGGGGAGCTGTTTTTT
CASTGTGAGELFF
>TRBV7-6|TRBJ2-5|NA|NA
TGTGCCAGCAGCTCAGGTACAGGGCTGCTACAAGAGACCCAGTACTTC
CASSSGTGLLQETQYF